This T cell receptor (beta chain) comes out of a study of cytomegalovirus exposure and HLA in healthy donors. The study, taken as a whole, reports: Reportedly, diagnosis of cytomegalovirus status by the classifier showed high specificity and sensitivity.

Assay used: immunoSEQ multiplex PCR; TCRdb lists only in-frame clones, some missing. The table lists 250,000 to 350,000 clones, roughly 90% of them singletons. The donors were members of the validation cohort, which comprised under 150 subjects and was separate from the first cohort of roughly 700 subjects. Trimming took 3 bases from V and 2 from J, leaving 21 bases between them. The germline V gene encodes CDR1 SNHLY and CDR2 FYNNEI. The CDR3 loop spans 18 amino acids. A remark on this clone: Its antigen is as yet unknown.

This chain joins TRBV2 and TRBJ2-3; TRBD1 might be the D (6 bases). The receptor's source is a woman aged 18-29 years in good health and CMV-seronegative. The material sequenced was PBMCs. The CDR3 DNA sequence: TGTGCCAGCAGTGACCCCTCCAGGACAGCCAAAATCACAGATACGCAGTATTTT. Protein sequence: CASSDPSRTAKITDTQYF.